This T cell receptor (beta chain) emerged from a study of blood T cell repertoires in COVID-19. Profiling relied on immunoSEQ multiplex PCR, and the TCRdb table lists in-frame clones only, not all of them. The table has 250,000 or so clones, approximately 90% seen once. V lost 6 bases and J lost 1, with 12 bases in between. The CDR3 contains 15 residues. The germline gives CDR1 KGHSH, CDR2 LQKENI. This receptor was identified in a woman in her 30s with acute COVID-19. The specimen was PBMCs or T cells enriched from blood (not recorded which). This chain joins TRBV18 and TRBJ2-2; perhaps TRBD2 as D (6 bases). Written as DNA, the CDR3 is TGTGCCAGCTCCGAGGGCGGGAAGAACACCGGGGAGCTGTTTTTT. Translated: CASSEGGKNTGELFF. Complete variable domain (other parts from reference TRBV18 and TRBJ2-2): NAGVMQNPRHLVRRRGQEARLRCSPMKGHSHVYWYRQLPEEGLKFMVYLQKENIIDESGMPKERFSAEFPKEGPSILRIQQVVRGDSAAYFCASSEGGKNTGELFFGEGSRLTVL.